One sample yielded the 32 T cell receptor beta chains listed below, sequenced in a study of blood T cell repertoires in COVID-19 (dated by TCRdb to 2020 to 2022). Libraries were prepared through the immunoSEQ multiplex PCR assay. What TCRdb holds here is the immuneACCESS table cut down to in-frame rearrangements. Part of the clones is not present; checked against another copy, under half of the missing clones reflect an unresolved V gene, and the others are unexplained. In all, the sample holds more than 110,000 clones, and 84% of those were seen once. The ten largest clones represent 4.5% to 6% of the sample. The material sequenced was PBMCs or T cells enriched from blood (not recorded which). Receptors were obtained from a man between 35 and 55 years old with acute COVID-19.

In this sample, this clone turned up a few times. The chain uses TRBV18 and TRBJ1-1, with D perhaps matching TRBD1 (5 bases). This CDR3 has 14 amino acids. Germline loops: CDR1 KGHSH, CDR2 LQKENI. Trimming removed 2 bases from V and 6 bases from J, with 13 bases in between. For the CDR3, the DNA is TGTGCCAGCTCACCAGCCGGACACACCGCTGAAGCTTTCTTT. Its translation: CASSPAGHTAEAFF.

The J gene is TRBJ1-6, the V gene TRBV2, with no clear D. The CDR3 runs 14 residues. Germline CDR1 SNHLY, CDR2 FYNNEI. Trimming removed 8 bases from V and 0 bases from J, with 8 bases in between. CDR3 in amino acids: CASHLGSYNSPLHF. CDR3 nucleotide sequence: TGTGCCAGCCATCTAGGCTCCTATAATTCACCCCTCCACTTT.

CDR3 nucleotide sequence: TGCAGCGTTGAAGGGTGGGGGACAGGGGACGAGCAGTACTTC. Translation gives CSVEGWGTGDEQYF. This chain links TRBV29-1 with TRBJ2-7, with 10 positions matching TRBD1. The CDR3 is 14 amino acids. CDR1 and CDR2 (germline): SQVTM, ANQGSEA. V lost 1 base, J lost 5 bases, and 5 bases stayed unmatched.

The chain joins TRBV4-3 to TRBJ1-3, with D possibly matching TRBD1 (5 bases). V lost 1 base to trimming and J lost 2 bases, with 12 bases between them. The CDR3 consists of 16 residues. CDR1 and CDR2 from the germline V gene are LGHNA and YSLEER. The CDR3 nucleotides read TGCGCCAGCAGCCAAGTCGTCCGGACAACTGGAAACACCATATATTTT. Protein sequence: CASSQVVRTTGNTIYF.

The V gene is TRBV19, the J gene TRBJ2-1; 8 nucleotides line up with TRBD1. The CDR3 consists of 16 residues. V gave up 0 bases and J gave up 5 bases; unmatched junction bases: 6. Germline V gives CDR1 LNHDA, CDR2 SQIVND (reference sequence). Here the CDR3 reads CASSIDRGTGDNEQFF. As DNA, the CDR3 is TGTGCCAGTAGTATAGATCGAGGGACAGGCGACAATGAGCAGTTCTTC. Supplemented by reference TRBV19 and TRBJ2-1, the full variable domain reads DGGITQSPKYLFRKEGQNVTLSCEQNLNHDAMYWYRQDPGQGLRLIYYSQIVNDFQKGDIAEGYSVSREKKESFPLTVTSAQKNPTAFYLCASSIDRGTGDNEQFFGPGTRLTVL.

This chain joins TRBV24-1 and TRBJ1-5; 8 nucleotides align to TRBD1. Germline-derived CDR1 and CDR2 are KGHDR and SFDVKD. After removal of 5 bases from V and 7 bases from J, the junction contained 3 bases not matched to a gene. CDR3 size: 13 residues. The CDR3 sequence: CATSAGGRQPQHF. The CDR3 DNA reads as TGTGCCACCAGTGCAGGGGGCCGCCAGCCCCAGCATTTT.

The chain has TRBV6-2 or TRBV6-3 and TRBJ2-5; 8 nucleotides align to TRBD2. V lost 5 bases, J lost 2 bases, and 4 bases stayed unmatched. The germline gives CDR1 MNHEY, CDR2 SVGEGT. The CDR3 runs 14 residues. The CDR3 protein is CASSHSGAQETQYF. Written as DNA, the CDR3 is TGTGCCAGCAGTCATAGCGGGGCGCAAGAGACCCAGTACTTC.

V usage is TRBV7-6 and J usage is TRBJ1-2, with 11 positions matching TRBD1. The germline V gene encodes CDR1 SGHVS and CDR2 FNYEAQ. This CDR3 is 14 amino acids long. V trimming: 3 bases; J trimming: 9 bases; junction bases outside the gene matches: 6. The CDR3 protein is CASSFSGTGGSYTF. Written as DNA, the CDR3 is TGTGCCAGCAGCTTCTCCGGGACAGGGGGAAGCTACACCTTC. Drawing the rest from reference TRBV7-6 and TRBJ1-2, the complete variable domain is GAGVSQSPRYKVTKRGQDVALRCDPISGHVSLYWYRQALGQGPEFLTYFNYEAQQDKSGLPNDRFSAERPEGSISTLTIQRTEQRDSAMYRCASSFSGTGGSYTFGSGTRLTVV.

The chain is built from TRBV12-3 or TRBV12-4 and TRBJ1-1; D uncertain. The CDR3 has 12 amino acids. Trimming shortened V by 10 bases and J by 4 bases, and 13 bases separated the two germline ends. CDR3: CATTTGSTEAFF. The CDR3 DNA sequence: TGTGCCACAACCACGGGGAGCACTGAAGCTTTCTTT.

This clone was detected a few times. The chain's CDR3 is CASSLEEAYNEQFF. For the CDR3, the DNA is TGTGCCAGCAGCTTGGAAGAGGCCTACAATGAGCAGTTCTTC. J is TRBJ2-1 and V is TRBV5-4; D gene unclear. V lost 0 bases to trimming and J lost 2 bases, with 6 bases between them. This CDR3 comprises 14 residues. Germline CDR1 is SGHNT and CDR2 is YYREEE (reference sequence). Filled out from reference TRBV5-4 and TRBJ2-1, the complete variable domain reads ETGVTQSPTHLIKTRGQQVTLRCSSQSGHNTVSWYQQALGQGPQFIFQYYREEENGRGNFPPRFSGLQFPNYSSELNVNALELDDSALYLCASSLEEAYNEQFFGPGTRLTVL.

The J gene is TRBJ1-1, the V gene TRBV9; 12 nucleotides match TRBD1. The CDR3 spans 18 residues. From germline, CDR1 is SGDLS and CDR2 YYNGEE. The junction had 16 bases not matched to a gene; V was cut back by 4 bases and J by 6 bases. CDR3 nucleotides: TGTGCCAGCAGCCCCGGTTCCGGGACAGGGGGCGTTGGGGCTGAAGCTTTCTTT. Translating gives CASSPGSGTGGVGAEAFF.

This clone was found once. This chain joins TRBV7-9 and TRBJ2-7; 9 bases are a match to TRBD1. V dropped 3 bases and J dropped 6; count of bases not matched to a gene: 6. Germline V gives CDR1 SEHNR, CDR2 FQNEAQ (reference sequence). The CDR3 has 14 residues. CDR3 DNA sequence: TGTGCCAGCAGCTTCACGGGACAGGGACGCGAGCAGTACTTC. It encodes CASSFTGQGREQYF. The variable domain in full, completed from reference TRBV7-9 and TRBJ2-7, reads DTGVSQNPRHKITKRGQNVTFRCDPISEHNRLYWYRQTLGQGPEFLTYFQNEAQLEKSRLLSDRFSAERPKGSFSTLEIQRTEQGDSAMYLCASSFTGQGREQYFGPGTRLTVT.

CDR3 region: CASSSYSEQTQYF. The CDR3 DNA reads as TGTGCCAGCAGTTCATACTCTGAACAGACCCAGTACTTC. The rearrangement joins TRBV27 to TRBJ2-5; no firm D call. Germline V lookup: CDR1 MNHEY, CDR2 SMNVEV (reference sequence). This CDR3 is 13 amino acids long. The V and J ends lost 4 bases and 6 bases respectively, with 12 bases between them.

This clone was observed once. J is TRBJ1-5 and V is TRBV19, with D hard to call. Trimming removed 0 bases at V and 4 bases at J, with 13 bases between. The CDR3 extends over 16 amino acids. CDR1 is LNHDA and CDR2 is SQIVND in the germline V gene (reference sequence). DNA for the CDR3: TGTGCCAGTAGTATAGAATGGGCTTTAAGGAATCAGCCCCAGCATTTT. It encodes CASSIEWALRNQPQHF.

The rearrangement uses TRBV10-3 and TRBJ2-1; D may be TRBD2 (5 bases). V gave up 3 bases and J gave up 2 bases, with 14 bases separating them. The CDR3 is made up of 16 amino acids. Germline-derived CDR1 and CDR2 are ENHRY and SYGVKD. CDR3 coding DNA: TGTGCCATCAGTGATATAGGATCGGGAACCTACAATGAGCAGTTCTTC. Translated, it gives CAISDIGSGTYNEQFF.

The V and J genes are TRBV19 and TRBJ1-5; D not resolved. With 1 base removed from V and 4 bases from J, the gap between germline ends came to 5 bases. The CDR3 sequence is 13 residues long. Germline values: CDR1 LNHDA, CDR2 SQIVND (reference sequence). CDR3 in amino acids: CASSIAQNQPQHF. CDR3 DNA sequence: TGTGCCAGTAGTATAGCCCAGAATCAGCCCCAGCATTTT.

This clone was observed a few times. J is TRBJ2-7 and V is TRBV6-2 or TRBV6-3, with 10 bases aligning to TRBD1. The germline V gene has CDR1 MNHEY and CDR2 SVGEGT. The CDR3 runs 17 residues. Germline trimming cut 5 bases from V and 7 bases from J; bases unmatched to any gene: 17. CDR3 sequence: CASSPSLTGTGAQEQYF. CDR3 coding DNA: TGTGCCAGCAGTCCATCTCTAACCGGGACAGGGGCCCAGGAGCAGTACTTC.

J is TRBJ2-5 and V is TRBV13, with 9 positions matching TRBD2. The length of the CDR3 is 16 residues. CDR1 and CDR2 (germline): PRHDT, FYEKMQ (reference sequence). V lost 1 base and J lost 3; bases outside the gene matches: 6. CDR3 sequence: CASSLEAGGPKETQYF. DNA for the CDR3: TGTGCCAGCAGCTTAGAGGCGGGAGGGCCCAAAGAGACCCAGTACTTC.

The rearrangement joins TRBV4-3 to TRBJ2-1; 7 bases agree with TRBD2. Germline loops: CDR1 LGHNA, CDR2 YSLEER. The CDR3 covers 17 residues. V was clipped by 4 bases and J by 6 bases; unmatched bases: 15. The CDR3 spells CASSPRWAGDGSNEQFF. In nucleotides, the CDR3 is TGCGCCAGCAGCCCCCGGTGGGCGGGAGATGGTAGCAATGAGCAGTTCTTC.

The chain joins TRBV7-9 to TRBJ1-5; no clear D gene. The V end was cut by 1 base, the J end by 6 bases, with 4 bases between. Germline CDR1 SEHNR, CDR2 FQNEAQ (reference sequence). This CDR3 spans 12 amino acids. The CDR3 protein is CASSLGAQPQHF. CDR3 bases: TGTGCCAGCAGCTTAGGAGCTCAGCCCCAGCATTTT.

The chain carries TRBV27 and TRBJ2-3, with TRBD1 matching over 7 bases. CDR3 length equals 16 residues. V shed 1 base, J shed 0 bases, and the junction held 4 bases outside the gene matches. Germline V CDR1 and CDR2: MNHEY, SMNVEV (reference sequence). In DNA, the CDR3 is TGTGCCAGCAGTTTATACAGGGGCTCAAGCACAGATACGCAGTATTTT. Its protein is CASSLYRGSSTDTQYF.

This sequence joins TRBV19 and TRBJ2-2, with D perhaps matching TRBD1 (5 bases). The V end lost 3 bases, the J end lost 6 bases, and 14 bases lay between the germline ends. Germline lookup yields CDR1 LNHDA and CDR2 SQIVND (reference sequence). This CDR3 region has 15 residues. The CDR3 reads CASSIQGHSAGELFF. The CDR3 DNA reads TGTGCCAGTAGTATTCAAGGACACTCGGCCGGGGAGCTGTTTTTT.

The CDR3 is CASSPVRGRQTDTQYF. CDR3 coding DNA: TGTGCCAGCTCACCAGTGCGGGGGCGGCAAACAGATACGCAGTATTTT. The chain couples TRBV18 to TRBJ2-3, with D tentatively TRBD2 (7 bases). The length of the CDR3 is 16 residues. The V gene's germline CDR1 is KGHSH and CDR2 LQKENI. V was cut by 2 bases and J by 3 bases, with 15 bases left in between.

The chain joins TRBV6-6 to TRBJ1-3, with 10 bases that match TRBD1. The V and J ends lost 5 bases and 4 bases, in that order; junction bases with no gene match: 11. Germline V gives CDR1 MNHNY, CDR2 SVGAGI (reference sequence). CDR3 length equals 17 residues. The CDR3 region has the DNA TGTGCCAGCAGTCCTAACCCCGGGACAGGGGAAGGAAACACCATATATTTT. This sequence encodes CASSPNPGTGEGNTIYF.

This clone has only a few counts. This rearrangement joins TRBV9 to TRBJ1-4; possible D gene TRBD1, 6 bases. Germline CDR1 and CDR2: SGDLS and YYNGEE. The ends were cut back, 3 bases at V and 0 bases at J, with 9 bases in the middle. The CDR3 loop spans 15 amino acids. The CDR3 DNA reads as TGTGCCAGCAGCGCATCAGGGGCAACTAATGAAAAACTGTTTTTT. This codes for CASSASGATNEKLFF.

This chain links TRBV4-3 with TRBJ2-4; TRBD1 is a possible D gene (6 bases). This CDR3 is 18 amino acids long. Trimming pared 0 bases from V and 0 bases from J, leaving 15 bases between. CDR1 and CDR2 (germline): LGHNA, YSLEER. CDR3 DNA: TGCGCCAGCAGCCAAGATGCAGGGGTGGTAGTAGCCAAAAACATTCAGTACTTC. It is translated as CASSQDAGVVVAKNIQYF.

This clone came up once. Other DNA sequences in this specimen translate into the identical CDR3. CDR3 protein: CASSEGGNGYTF. The DNA of the CDR3 is TGTGCCAGCAGTGAAGGGGGGAATGGCTACACCTTC. The chain couples TRBV25-1 to TRBJ1-2, with D perhaps TRBD1 (5 bases). The CDR3 totals 12 residues. The ends were cut back, 2 bases at V and 6 bases at J, with 7 bases in the middle. From germline, CDR1 is MGHDK and CDR2 SYGVNS.

The chain links TRBV19 to TRBJ1-1; D might be TRBD1 (5 bases). V was trimmed by 3 bases and J by 5 bases, leaving 16 bases between them. Per the germline V gene, CDR1 is LNHDA and CDR2 is SQIVND (reference sequence). There are 15 residues in the CDR3. The CDR3 sequence is CASSIDSRGGTEAFF. The CDR3 bases are TGTGCCAGTAGTATCGACAGCCGGGGGGGAACTGAAGCTTTCTTT. Full variable domain (rest looked up from reference TRBV19 and TRBJ1-1): DGGITQSPKYLFRKEGQNVTLSCEQNLNHDAMYWYRQDPGQGLRLIYYSQIVNDFQKGDIAEGYSVSREKKESFPLTVTSAQKNPTAFYLCASSIDSRGGTEAFFGQGTRLTVV.

This chain links TRBV11-2 with TRBJ2-1; 9 positions agree with TRBD1. Germline CDR1 reads SGHAT; CDR2 reads FQNNGV. Trimming removed 4 bases from V and 7 bases from J; junction bases left unmatched: 8. The CDR3 consists of 15 residues. This chain's CDR3 is CASSSNRGRGNEQFF. In DNA, the CDR3 is TGTGCCAGCAGCTCTAACAGGGGGCGCGGGAATGAGCAGTTCTTC.

A note on this clone: At one of its ends the junction is not consistent with the germline gene, which may arise from a read error. The chain has TRBV7-9 and TRBJ1-2; D unresolved. Per the germline V gene, CDR1 is SEHNR and CDR2 is FQNEAQ (reference sequence). The CDR3 spans 11 residues. The CDR3 spells CVSSLFQYLTF. Here the CDR3 DNA reads TGTGTCAGCAGCTTATTCCAGTATTTGACCTTC. Variable domain in full (rest from reference TRBV7-9 and TRBJ1-2): DTGVSQNPRHKITKRGQNVTFRCDPISEHNRLYWYRQTLGQGPEFLTYFQNEAQLEKSRLLSDRFSAERPKGSFSTLEIQRTEQGDSAMYLCVSSLFQYLTFGSGTRLTVV.

The gene calls are TRBV3-1 (or the pseudogene TRBV3-2) and TRBJ2-1, with D hard to call. V was clipped by 4 bases and J by 4 bases, with 11 bases between them. CDR1 LGHDT and CDR2 YNNKEL come from the germline V gene (reference sequence). The CDR3 is 14 residues long. The CDR3 sequence is CASSPYPTYNEQFF. For the CDR3, the DNA is TGTGCCAGCAGCCCCTACCCAACGTACAATGAGCAGTTCTTC.

The chain couples TRBV28 to TRBJ2-3; TRBD2 matches at 13 bases. Germline V gene data show CDR1 as MDHEN and CDR2 as SYDVKM. Germline trimming cut 4 bases from V and 2 bases from J; bases unmatched to any gene: 6. This CDR3 contains 17 residues. The CDR3 bases are TGTGCCAGCAGTTCCGGGACTAGCGGGGCCCTCACAGATACGCAGTATTTT. Translated: CASSSGTSGALTDTQYF.